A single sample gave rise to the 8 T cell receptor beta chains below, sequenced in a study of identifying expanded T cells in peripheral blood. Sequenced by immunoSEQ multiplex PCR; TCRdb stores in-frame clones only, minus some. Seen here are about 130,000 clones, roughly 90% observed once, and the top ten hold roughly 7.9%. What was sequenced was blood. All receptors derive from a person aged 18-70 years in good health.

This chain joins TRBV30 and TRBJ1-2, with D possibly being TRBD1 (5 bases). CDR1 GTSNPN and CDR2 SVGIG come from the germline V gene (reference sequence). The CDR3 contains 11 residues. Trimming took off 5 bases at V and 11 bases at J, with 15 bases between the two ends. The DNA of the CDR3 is TGTGCCTGGCGTCCGGGACTGAGGTACACCTTC. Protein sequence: CAWRPGLRYTF.

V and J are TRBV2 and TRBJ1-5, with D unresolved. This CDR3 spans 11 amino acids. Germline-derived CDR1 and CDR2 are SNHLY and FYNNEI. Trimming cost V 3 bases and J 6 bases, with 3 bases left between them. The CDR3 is CASSESQPQHF. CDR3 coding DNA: TGTGCCAGCAGTGAGTCTCAGCCCCAGCATTTT.

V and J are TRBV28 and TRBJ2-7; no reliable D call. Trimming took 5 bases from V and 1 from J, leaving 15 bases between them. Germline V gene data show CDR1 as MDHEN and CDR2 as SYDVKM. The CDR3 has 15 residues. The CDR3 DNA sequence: TGTGCCAGCAGTGACTGGGCACCCGAATCCTACGAGCAGTACTTC. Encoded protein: CASSDWAPESYEQYF.

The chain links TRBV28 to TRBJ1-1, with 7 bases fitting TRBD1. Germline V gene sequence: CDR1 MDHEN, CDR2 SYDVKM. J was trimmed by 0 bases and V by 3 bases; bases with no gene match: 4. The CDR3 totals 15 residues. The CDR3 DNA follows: TGTGCCAGCAGTTTTCAGGACAGGCTGAACACTGAAGCTTTCTTT. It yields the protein CASSFQDRLNTEAFF.

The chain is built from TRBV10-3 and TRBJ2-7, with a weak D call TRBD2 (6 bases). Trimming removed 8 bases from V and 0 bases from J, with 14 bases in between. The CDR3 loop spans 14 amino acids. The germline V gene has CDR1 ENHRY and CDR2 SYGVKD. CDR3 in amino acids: CAIRRDSTSYEQYF. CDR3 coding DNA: TGTGCCATCCGACGGGACTCGACCTCCTACGAGCAGTACTTC.

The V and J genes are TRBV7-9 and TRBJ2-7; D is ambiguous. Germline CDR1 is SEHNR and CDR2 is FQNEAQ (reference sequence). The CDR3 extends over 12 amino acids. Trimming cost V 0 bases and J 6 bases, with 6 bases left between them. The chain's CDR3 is CASSLAGPEQYF. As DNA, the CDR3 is TGTGCCAGCAGCTTAGCAGGCCCCGAGCAGTACTTC.

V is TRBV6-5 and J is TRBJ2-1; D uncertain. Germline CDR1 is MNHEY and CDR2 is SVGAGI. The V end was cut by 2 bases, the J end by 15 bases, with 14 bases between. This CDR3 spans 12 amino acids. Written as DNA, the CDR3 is TGTGCCAGCAGTTACAAATTCACAGATTCGTTCTTC. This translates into CASSYKFTDSFF.

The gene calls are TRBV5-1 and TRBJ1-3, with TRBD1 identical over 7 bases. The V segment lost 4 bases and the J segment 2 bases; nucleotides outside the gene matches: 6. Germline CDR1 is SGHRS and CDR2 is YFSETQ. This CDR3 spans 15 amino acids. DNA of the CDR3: TGCGCCAGCAGCATTACAGGGGCCGCTGGAAACACCATATATTTT. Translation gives CASSITGAAGNTIYF.